This T cell receptor beta chain was recovered during a study of T cell responses to AZD1222 COVID-19 vaccine. General observations from the study: Every sample of the repertoires postdated the peak T cell response. With dominance at 160-218 and 743-854, vaccine-associated CD4 TCRs spanned spike. Females made up more of the donors, who were largely white British, and clonal diversity may have come out too low.

Libraries were prepared by immunoSEQ multiplex PCR; TCRdb keeps only in-frame clonotypes and omits some of them. The sample carries under 150,000 clones, around 90% recorded once. Of note for this clone: Its antigen is still unknown.

This CDR3 spans 15 amino acids. The ends were cut back, 0 bases at V and 7 bases at J, with 12 bases in the middle. CDR1 and CDR2 (germline): MNHNS, SASEGT. V usage is TRBV6-1 and J usage is TRBJ1-4, with D unresolved. The origin of this receptor is an adult in good health. This sample comprised peripheral blood, obtained on day 0 of MenACWY control vaccination. DNA of the CDR3: TGTGCCAGCAGTGAAGCGGCAGCGGGCTTTGAAAAACTGTTTTTT. Translating it yields CASSEAAAGFEKLFF.